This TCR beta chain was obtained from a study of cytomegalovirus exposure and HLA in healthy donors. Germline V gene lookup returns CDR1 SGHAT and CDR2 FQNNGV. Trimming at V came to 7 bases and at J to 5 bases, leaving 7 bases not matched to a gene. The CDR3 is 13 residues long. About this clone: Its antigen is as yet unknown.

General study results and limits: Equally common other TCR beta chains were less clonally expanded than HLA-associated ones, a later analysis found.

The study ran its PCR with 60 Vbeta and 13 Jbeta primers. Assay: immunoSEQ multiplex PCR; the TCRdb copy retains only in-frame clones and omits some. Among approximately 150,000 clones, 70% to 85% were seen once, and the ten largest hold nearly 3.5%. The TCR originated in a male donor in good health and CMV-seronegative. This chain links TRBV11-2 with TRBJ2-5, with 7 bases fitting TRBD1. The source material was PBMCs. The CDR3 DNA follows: TGTGCCAGCAACCAACAGGGGTGGGAGACCCAGTACTTC. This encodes CASNQQGWETQYF.